This T cell receptor (beta chain) was documented in a study of blood T cells in healthy people across ages. Alongside a J-beta primer mix, a sample-barcoded 5' primer served in a second PCR lasting roughly 7 to 11 cycles. From the 5' RACE reads, TCRdb called clonotypes with MiXCR, one entry per CDR3 protein. Among 700,000 or so distinct CDR3 sequences listed, around a fifth were seen once. Study-level results: As naive T cell percentage varied, TCR beta diversity correlated strongly with it.

This clonotype showed up just a few times. The antigen is unknown. The CDR3 spans 11 residues. With 3 bases removed from V and 7 bases from J, the gap between germline ends came to 6 bases. Germline-derived CDR1 and CDR2 are DFQATT and SNEGSKA (reference sequence). This TCR was recovered from a man in his 70s in good health. The rearrangement joins TRBV20-1 to TRBJ1-4; D remains ambiguous. The sequenced sample was blood. This chain's CDR3 is CSASLAEKLFF. CDR3 coding DNA: TGCAGTGCTAGTCTGGCTGAAAAACTGTTTTTT.